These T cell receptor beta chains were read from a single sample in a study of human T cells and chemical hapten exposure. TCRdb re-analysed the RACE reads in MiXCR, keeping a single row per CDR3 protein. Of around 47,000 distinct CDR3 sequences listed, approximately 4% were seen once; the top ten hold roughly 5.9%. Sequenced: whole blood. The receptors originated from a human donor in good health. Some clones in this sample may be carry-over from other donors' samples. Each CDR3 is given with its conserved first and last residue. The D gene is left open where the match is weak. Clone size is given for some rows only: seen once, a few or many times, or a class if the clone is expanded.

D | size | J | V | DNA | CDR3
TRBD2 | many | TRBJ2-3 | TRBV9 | TGTGCCAGCAGGGAGGCGGGAGGCCATAGCACAGATACGCAGTATTTT | CASREAGGHSTDTQYF
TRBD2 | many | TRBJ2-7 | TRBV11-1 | TGTGCCAGCAGCCCTCCTGCTTGGGACTATATCTACGAGCAGTACTTC | CASSPPAWDYIYEQYF
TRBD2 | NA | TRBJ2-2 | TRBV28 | TGTGCCAGCAGCCTACTACTAGCGGGAGGGACCGGGGAGCTGTTTTTT | CASSLLLAGGTGELFF
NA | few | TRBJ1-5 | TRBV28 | TGTGCCAGCAGTTTAGACGGGAATCAGCCCCAGCATTTT | CASSLDGNQPQHF
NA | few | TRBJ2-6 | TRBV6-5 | TGTGCCAGCAGTTACGACGGAGTCCTCTCTGGGGCCAACGTCCTGACTTTC | CASSYDGVLSGANVLTF
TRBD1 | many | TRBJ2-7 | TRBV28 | TGTGCCAGCAGTCGACCGGGACAGGGGCGCGAGCAGTACTTC | CASSRPGQGREQYF
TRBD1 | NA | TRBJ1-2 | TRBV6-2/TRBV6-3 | TGTGCCAGCAGCGAGACAGGGGGCGACAAGCCCTATGGCTACACCTTC | CASSETGGDKPYGYTF
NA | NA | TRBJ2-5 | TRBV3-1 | TGTGCCAGCAGCCAAGATTCGGGAGTGCGTGAGACCCAGTACTTC | CASSQDSGVRETQYF
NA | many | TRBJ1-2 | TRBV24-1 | TGTGCCACCAGTGATCCCGGTAGAGCGGGAGGCTACACCTTC | CATSDPGRAGGYTF
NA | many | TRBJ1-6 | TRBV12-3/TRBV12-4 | TGTGCCAGCACCCTAGACCCGGTGGGTTCACCCCTCCACTTT | CASTLDPVGSPLHF
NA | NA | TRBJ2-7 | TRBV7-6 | TGTGCCAGCAGCCCACGACTAGGGCTCTACGAGCAGTACTTC | CASSPRLGLYEQYF
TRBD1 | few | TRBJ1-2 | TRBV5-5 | TGTGCCAGCAGCTTGGACGGACAGGGATTGTATGGCTACACCTTC | CASSLDGQGLYGYTF
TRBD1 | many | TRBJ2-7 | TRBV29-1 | TGCAGCGTTGTAGGATTGACAGCGACAGGGACGGGGGAGCAGTACTTC | CSVVGLTATGTGEQYF
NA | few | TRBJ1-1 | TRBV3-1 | TGTGCCAGCAGCCCGGGAAGGAGGTCAATGAACACTGAAGCTTTCTTT | CASSPGRRSMNTEAFF
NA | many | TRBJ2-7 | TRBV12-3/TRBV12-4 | TGTGCCAGCAGGCCCGGGATACATACGAGCGGGCAGTACTTC | CASRPGIHTSGQYF
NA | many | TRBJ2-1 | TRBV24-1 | TGTGCCACCAGTGTAGAGCCTTACAATGAGCAGTTCTTC | CATSVEPYNEQFF
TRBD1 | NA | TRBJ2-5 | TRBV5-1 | TGCGCCAGCAGCCCATCGGGACAGTCGGCGGAGACCCGGTACTTC | CASSPSGQSAETRYF
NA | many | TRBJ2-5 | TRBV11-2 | TGTGCCAGCGGCCCCCAACAGTACCAAGAGACCCAGTACTTC | CASGPQQYQETQYF
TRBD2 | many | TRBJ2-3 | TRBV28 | TGTGCCAGCAGTTCACTAGCGGGATCCACAGATACGCAGTATTTT | CASSSLAGSTDTQYF
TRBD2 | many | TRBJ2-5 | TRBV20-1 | TGCAGTGCTCGTAGCGGGAGTATTCAAGAGACCCAGTACTTC | CSARSGSIQETQYF
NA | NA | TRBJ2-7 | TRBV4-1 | TGCGCCAGCAGCGGAGACCCAAGCTACGAGCAGTACTTC | CASSGDPSYEQYF
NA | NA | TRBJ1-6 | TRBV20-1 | TGCAGTGCGTCTCGGGAGAGCTCCTATAATTCACCCCTCCACTTT | CSASRESSYNSPLHF
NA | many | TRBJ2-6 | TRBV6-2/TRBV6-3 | TGTGCCAGCAGCCACAGGCCGCTCGCTGGGGCCAACGTCCTGACTTTC | CASSHRPLAGANVLTF
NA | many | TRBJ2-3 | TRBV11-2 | TGTGCCAGCAGCTTAACGGGAGCGTGGACAGATACGCAGTATTTT | CASSLTGAWTDTQYF
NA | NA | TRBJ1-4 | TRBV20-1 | TGCAGTGCTTTCCGCAGGGAAAAACTGTTTTTT | CSAFRREKLFF
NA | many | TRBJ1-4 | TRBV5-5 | TGTGCCAGCAGCTTTTTGCCAGGGAGGCAAGAGAATGAAAAACTGTTTTTT | CASSFLPGRQENEKLFF
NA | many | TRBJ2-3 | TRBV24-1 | TGTGCCACCAGTGATTTGCGGAGGCTCGATACGCAGTATTTT | CATSDLRRLDTQYF
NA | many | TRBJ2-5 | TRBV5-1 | TGCGCCAGCAGCTACCGTAGCTCGGAGACCCAGTACTTC | CASSYRSSETQYF
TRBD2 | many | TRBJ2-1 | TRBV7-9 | TGTGCCAGCAGCTTATGGGAGGGCGATGAGCAGTTCTTC | CASSLWEGDEQFF
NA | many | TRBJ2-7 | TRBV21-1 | TGTGCCAGCAGCAGGAGCGGTTTCTCCTACGAGCAGTACTTC | CASSRSGFSYEQYF
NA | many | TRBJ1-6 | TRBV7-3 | TGTGCCAGCAGCTTAAATTCGTACGATTCACCCCTCCACTTT | CASSLNSYDSPLHF
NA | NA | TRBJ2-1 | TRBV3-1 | TGTGCCAGCAGCCGCGGGTCCTACAATGAGCAGTTCTTC | CASSRGSYNEQFF
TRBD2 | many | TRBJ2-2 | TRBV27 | TGTGCCAGCAGTTTATCGCCGTTCGGGGGGGCCGGGGAGCTGTTTTTT | CASSLSPFGGAGELFF
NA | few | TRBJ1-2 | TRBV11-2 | TGTGCCAGCAGCTTAGCTGGGCAATCTTTGAGAGGCTACACCTTC | CASSLAGQSLRGYTF
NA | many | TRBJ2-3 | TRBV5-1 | TGCGCCAGCAGCTTGGATGGGGGCGGGGCGACAGATACGCAGTATTTT | CASSLDGGGATDTQYF
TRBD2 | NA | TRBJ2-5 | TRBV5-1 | TGCGCCAGCAGCTTGGAGCGGGGTGAAGAGACCCAGTACTTC | CASSLERGEETQYF
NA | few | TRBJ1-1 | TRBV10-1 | TGCGCCAGCAGTGCCGGGGGAGTGAGCACTGAAGCTTTCTTT | CASSAGGVSTEAFF
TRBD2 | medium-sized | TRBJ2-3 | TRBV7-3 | TGTGCCAGCAGCTTAGCGGGAGAGGGACCAGATACGCAGTATTTT | CASSLAGEGPDTQYF
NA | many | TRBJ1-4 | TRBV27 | TGTGCCAGCAGTTTATCGGGAGGGGCCTTCGGAGAAAAACTGTTTTTT | CASSLSGGAFGEKLFF
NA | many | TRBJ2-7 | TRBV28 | TGTGCCAGCAGTTTAGGGGTCTACGAGCAGTACTTC | CASSLGVYEQYF
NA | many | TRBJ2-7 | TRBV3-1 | TGTGCCAGCAGCCAAGGGCCCCGGCGGCGGTTC | CASSQGPRRRF
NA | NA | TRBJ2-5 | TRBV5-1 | TGCGCCAGCAGCTTGGTCCTGTCTACAGAGACCCAGTACTTC | CASSLVLSTETQYF
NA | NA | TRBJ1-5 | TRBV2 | TGTGCCGTCAAAGACGACAGGACCAATCAGCCCCAGCATTTT | CAVKDDRTNQPQHF